What follows are 19 T cell receptor beta chains derived from one specimen sequenced in a study of OX40 agonist ivuxolimab in advanced cancers. TCRdb keeps only in-frame clones here, not all; method: immunoSEQ multiplex PCR. The table shows some 90,000 clones, with more than 70% occurring only once. Specimen: CD4+ or CD8+ T cells sorted from blood, collected in a trial of the OX40 agonist ivuxolimab. The source is an adult with an advanced solid tumor such as melanoma, head and neck, liver or kidney cancer.

A few counts support this clone. J is TRBJ1-5 and V is TRBV6-5; unclear D gene. CDR3 length: 15 residues. V gave up 4 bases and J gave up 2 bases, with 12 bases separating them. From germline, CDR1 is MNHEY and CDR2 SVGAGI. CDR3 residues: CASSSRTPGNQPQHF. CDR3 sequence (DNA): TGTGCCAGCAGTTCAAGGACTCCGGGCAATCAGCCCCAGCATTTT.

This chain connects TRBV5-6 to TRBJ2-6; D is ambiguous. There are 14 residues in the CDR3. Germline CDR1 is SGHDT and CDR2 is YYEEEE. The ends were cut back, 0 bases at V and 2 bases at J, with 3 bases in the middle. Here the CDR3 DNA reads TGTGCCAGCAGCTTGGGGACTGGGGCCAACGTCCTGACTTTC. Amino acids: CASSLGTGANVLTF.

This clone was picked up a small number of times. The rearrangement links TRBV14 to TRBJ1-2; tentative D call: TRBD1 (6 bases). Trimming took 1 base from V and 11 from J, leaving 11 bases between them. Germline V CDR1 and CDR2: SGHDN, FVKESK. This CDR3 has 12 amino acids. The CDR3 is CASSQVTGRYTF. CDR3 nucleotides: TGTGCCAGCAGCCAAGTTACAGGGCGGTACACCTTC.

V gene TRBV13 combines with J gene TRBJ2-3; the match to TRBD2 covers 7 bases. The CDR3 is made up of 16 amino acids. The V segment lost 3 bases and the J segment 0 bases; nucleotides outside the gene matches: 6. Per germline, CDR1 PRHDT and CDR2 FYEKMQ (reference sequence). CDR3 coding DNA: TGTGCCAGCAGCTTTCTCACTAGCGCCAGCACAGATACGCAGTATTTT. It translates to CASSFLTSASTDTQYF.

The chain combines TRBV7-2 with TRBJ1-4; perhaps TRBD1 as D (5 bases). Looked up from germline, CDR1 is SGHTA and CDR2 is FQGNSA. This CDR3 is 15 amino acids long. V shed 1 base and J shed 8 bases, with 14 bases lying between them. The chain's CDR3 is CASSLVSGGFEKLFF. The CDR3 DNA sequence: TGTGCCAGCAGCTTAGTATCCGGGGGATTCGAAAAACTGTTTTTT.

This rearrangement joins TRBV19 to TRBJ2-2; tentatively, D is TRBD2 (6 bases). Germline loops: CDR1 LNHDA, CDR2 SQIVND (reference sequence). CDR3 size: 14 residues. The V end lost 5 bases, the J end lost 7 bases, and 14 bases lay between the germline ends. CDR3 loop: CASSPGTLIGELFF. Written as DNA, the CDR3 is TGTGCCAGTAGTCCCGGGACTCTCATCGGGGAGCTGTTTTTT.

The chain uses TRBV11-2 and TRBJ2-1, with 14 bases fitting TRBD2. Germline V gene sequence: CDR1 SGHAT, CDR2 FQNNGV. The CDR3 has 15 amino acids. The trim removed 8 bases at V and 7 bases at J, leaving 7 bases unmatched. The CDR3 protein is CASRKGTSGSNEQFF. The CDR3, as DNA: TGTGCCAGCCGTAAAGGGACTAGCGGGAGTAATGAGCAGTTCTTC. The full variable domain, with the rest looked up from reference TRBV11-2 and TRBJ2-1, is EAGVAQSPRYKIIEKRQSVAFWCNPISGHATLYWYQQILGQGPKLLIQFQNNGVVDDSQLPKDRFSAERLKGVDSTLKIQPAKLEDSAVYLCASRKGTSGSNEQFFGPGTRLTVL.

The rearrangement joins TRBV7-3 to TRBJ2-7, with 13 nucleotides matching TRBD2. J gave up 9 bases and V 5 bases, and 7 bases lay outside the gene matches. The CDR3 extends over 14 amino acids. The germline CDR1 and CDR2 sequences are SGHTA and FQGTGA. In DNA form, the CDR3 reads TGTGCCAGCAGCCCTGGGACTAGCGGGACTGTGCAGTACTTC. Amino acid sequence: CASSPGTSGTVQYF.

Comments on this clone: A read error may account for a junction end that differs from germline. The J gene is TRBJ2-2, the V gene TRBV7-7, with D perhaps being TRBD1 or TRBD2 (5 bases each). The CDR3 has 14 amino acids. Germline CDR1 SSHAT, CDR2 FNYEAQ (reference sequence). The CDR3 nucleotides are TGTGCTAGCAGCCCACTGAGGGGCGGAGGGGAGCTGTTTTTT. It codes for CASSPLRGGGELFF.

The genes are TRBV7-9 and TRBJ2-2, with a possible D match to TRBD1 (6 bases). V lost 10 bases, J lost 3 bases, and 15 bases lay in between. CDR1 is SEHNR and CDR2 is FQNEAQ in the germline V gene (reference sequence). This CDR3 contains 14 residues. The CDR3 nucleotides are TGTGCCACTATACAGGGTTTGGACACCGGGGAGCTGTTTTTT. This sequence encodes CATIQGLDTGELFF.

The V and J genes are TRBV4-3 and TRBJ2-5; TRBD1 is a possible D gene (6 bases). Germline CDR1 and CDR2: LGHNA and YSLEER. CDR3 length: 14 residues. V was trimmed by 0 bases and J by 7 bases, leaving 12 bases between them. The CDR3 here is CASSQDLGAGTQYF. The CDR3 DNA is TGCGCCAGCAGCCAAGACTTGGGGGCCGGGACCCAGTACTTC.

The chain carries TRBV27 and TRBJ2-5, with 9 nucleotides matching TRBD2. Germline values: CDR1 MNHEY, CDR2 SMNVEV (reference sequence). The CDR3 totals 15 residues. Trimming took 8 bases from V and 5 from J; bases not matched to a gene: 12. The CDR3, as DNA: TGTGCCAGCTCCAGGGCGGGAGGGCCTTCTGAGACCCAGTACTTC. Its translation is CASSRAGGPSETQYF.

The CDR3 spells CATSGGGQPQHF. Written as DNA, the CDR3 is TGTGCCACCAGCGGAGGTGGTCAGCCCCAGCATTTT. The chain couples TRBV15 to TRBJ1-5; no reliable D call. V was clipped by 5 bases and J by 6 bases, with 8 bases between them. Germline V gene data show CDR1 as LNHNV and CDR2 as YYDKDF (reference sequence). CDR3 length: 12 residues.

The V gene is TRBV7-2, the J gene TRBJ2-3; D remains ambiguous. V gave up 5 bases and J gave up 1 base, with 16 bases separating them. CDR3 length: 16 amino acids. Looked up from germline, CDR1 is SGHTA and CDR2 is FQGNSA. The CDR3 nucleotides read TGTGCCAGCAGCGCTAGGGCTTCCCGTGGCACAGATACGCAGTATTTT. Translating it yields CASSARASRGTDTQYF. Based on the CDR3 plus reference TRBV7-2 and TRBJ2-3, the full variable domain is GAGVSQSPSNKVTEKGKDVELRCDPISGHTALYWYRQSLGQGLEFLIYFQGNSAPDKSGLPSDRFSAERTGGSVSTLTIQRTQQEDSAVYLCASSARASRGTDTQYFGPGTRLTVL.

The chain couples TRBV20-1 to TRBJ1-2; D unresolved. Germline CDR1 is DFQATT and CDR2 is SNEGSKA (reference sequence). This CDR3 has 9 residues. The ends were cut back, 4 bases at V and 6 bases at J, with 3 bases in the middle. The CDR3 loop is CSATDGYTF. The CDR3 bases are TGCAGTGCTACGGATGGCTACACCTTC.

The gene calls are TRBV5-1 and TRBJ2-1; TRBD2 matches at 8 bases. Germline values: CDR1 SGHRS, CDR2 YFSETQ. Losses at the gene ends were 3 bases for V and 6 bases for J; bases not matched to a gene: 8. The CDR3 sequence is 15 residues long. DNA of the CDR3: TGCGCCAGCAGCTCTACAGCGGGAGCTCCCAATGAGCAGTTCTTC. It encodes CASSSTAGAPNEQFF. Full variable domain (rest looked up from reference TRBV5-1 and TRBJ2-1): KAGVTQTPRYLIKTRGQQVTLSCSPISGHRSVSWYQQTPGQGLQFLFEYFSETQRNKGNFPGRFSGRQFSNSRSEMNVSTLELGDSALYLCASSSTAGAPNEQFFGPGTRLTVL.

This clone is a singleton in its sample. The chain couples TRBV27 to TRBJ1-4; TRBD1 matches 10 bases. CDR1 MNHEY and CDR2 SMNVEV come from the germline V gene (reference sequence). V was pared by 4 bases and J by 2 bases, with 7 bases of the junction left unmatched. This CDR3 spans 17 amino acids. In DNA, the CDR3 is TGTGCCAGCAGTTCGACAGGGGGCCTCTTGACTAATGAAAAACTGTTTTTT. Its protein is CASSSTGGLLTNEKLFF.

This clone was recorded once. The chain recombines TRBV11-2 with TRBJ2-7, with 7 bases aligning to TRBD1. This CDR3 has 18 amino acids. J gave up 0 bases and V 5 bases, and 16 bases lay outside the gene matches. CDR1 is SGHAT, CDR2 FQNNGV, per germline. CDR3: CASSPRTGKNQSSYEQYV. The CDR3 bases are TGTGCCAGCAGCCCCCGGACAGGAAAGAACCAGAGCTCCTACGAGCAGTACGTC.

The genes are TRBV28 and TRBJ1-4; D might be TRBD1 (6 bases). V lost 0 bases and J 8 bases, leaving 10 bases between the germline ends. The CDR3 extends over 14 amino acids. Looked up from germline, CDR1 is MDHEN and CDR2 is SYDVKM. The CDR3 loop is CASSLWGADEKLFF. CDR3 DNA sequence: TGTGCCAGCAGTTTATGGGGGGCAGACGAAAAACTGTTTTTT.